This TCR beta chain came from a study of shared clonotypes between healthy human individuals. Study summary: The donors, two women and a few men, were aged 18 to 49.

Clones were sequenced by immunoSEQ multiplex PCR, and TCRdb holds only the in-frame ones, with some missing. Altogether about 470,000 clones are present, around 75% being singletons, with the ten largest covering about 13%. The V end was cut by 10 bases, the J end by 7 bases, with 17 bases between. In germline, CDR1 is ENHRY, CDR2 SYGVKD. The length of the CDR3 is 12 residues. What was sequenced was PBMCs. The receptor was derived from a woman in her thirties or forties in good health. Some clones in this sample may be carry-over from other donors' samples. This chain uses TRBV10-3 with TRBJ2-7, with a possible D match to TRBD2 (6 bases). CDR3 loop: CATNSRGLEQYF. The CDR3 nucleotides read TGTGCCACAAATAGTAGGGGACTGGAGCAGTACTTC.